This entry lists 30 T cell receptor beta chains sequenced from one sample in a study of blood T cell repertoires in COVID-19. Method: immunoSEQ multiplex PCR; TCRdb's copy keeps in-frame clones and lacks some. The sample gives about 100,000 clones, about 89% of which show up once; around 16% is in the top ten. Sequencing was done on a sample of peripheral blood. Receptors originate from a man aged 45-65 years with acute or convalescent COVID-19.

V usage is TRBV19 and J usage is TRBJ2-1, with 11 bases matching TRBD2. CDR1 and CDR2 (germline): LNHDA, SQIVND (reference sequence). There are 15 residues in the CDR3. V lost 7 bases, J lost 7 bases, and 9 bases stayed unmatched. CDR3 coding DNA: TGTGCCAGTACCCCTGGGACTAGCGGAGGAAATGAGCAGTTCTTC. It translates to CASTPGTSGGNEQFF.

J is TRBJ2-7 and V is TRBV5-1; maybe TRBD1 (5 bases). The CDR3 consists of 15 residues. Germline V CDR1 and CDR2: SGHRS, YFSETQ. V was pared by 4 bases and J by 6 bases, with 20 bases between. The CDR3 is CASSRRSDTGSEQYF. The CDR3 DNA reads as TGCGCCAGCAGCCGCAGATCGGACACCGGAAGCGAGCAGTACTTC.

Here the CDR3 DNA reads TGTGCCAGCACTGGCAGACTGGTGGTTGAAGCTTTCTTT. It codes for CASTGRLVVEAFF. The chain couples TRBV7-2 to TRBJ1-1; D unclear. V lost 7 bases and J 7 bases, leaving 16 bases between the germline ends. CDR3 length: 13 amino acids. Germline loops: CDR1 SGHTA, CDR2 FQGNSA.

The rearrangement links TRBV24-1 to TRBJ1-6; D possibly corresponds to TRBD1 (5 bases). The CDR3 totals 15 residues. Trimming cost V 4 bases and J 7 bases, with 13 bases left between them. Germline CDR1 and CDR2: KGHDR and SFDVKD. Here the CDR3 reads CATSEGGGSNSPLHF. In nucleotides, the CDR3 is TGTGCCACCAGTGAGGGGGGAGGGTCCAATTCACCCCTCCACTTT.

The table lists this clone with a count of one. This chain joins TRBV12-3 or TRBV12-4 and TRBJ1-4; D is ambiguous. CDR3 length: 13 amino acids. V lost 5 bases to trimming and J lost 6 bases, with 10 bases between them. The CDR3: CASSPTGDEKLFF. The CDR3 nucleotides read TGTGCCAGCAGTCCCACCGGAGATGAAAAACTGTTTTTT.

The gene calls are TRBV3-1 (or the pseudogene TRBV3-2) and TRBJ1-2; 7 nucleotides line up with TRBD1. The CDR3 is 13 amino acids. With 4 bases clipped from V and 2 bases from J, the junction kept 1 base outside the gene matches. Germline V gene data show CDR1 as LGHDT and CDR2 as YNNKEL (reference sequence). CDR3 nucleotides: TGTGCCAGCAGCCTACAGGGGAACTATGGCTACACCTTC. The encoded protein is CASSLQGNYGYTF.

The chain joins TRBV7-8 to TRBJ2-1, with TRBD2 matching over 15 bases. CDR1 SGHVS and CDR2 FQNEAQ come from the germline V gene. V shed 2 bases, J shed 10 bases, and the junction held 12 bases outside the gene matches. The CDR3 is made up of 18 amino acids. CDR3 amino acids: CASSLRPRTSGGAEEQFF. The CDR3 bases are TGTGCCAGCAGCTTAAGGCCACGGACTAGCGGGGGGGCAGAAGAGCAGTTCTTC.

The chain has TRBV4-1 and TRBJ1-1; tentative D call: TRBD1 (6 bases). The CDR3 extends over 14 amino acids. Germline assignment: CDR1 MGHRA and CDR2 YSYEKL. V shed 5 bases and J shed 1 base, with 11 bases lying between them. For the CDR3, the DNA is TGCGCCAGCAGCGATGGGACATCGAACACTGAAGCTTTCTTT. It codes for CASSDGTSNTEAFF.

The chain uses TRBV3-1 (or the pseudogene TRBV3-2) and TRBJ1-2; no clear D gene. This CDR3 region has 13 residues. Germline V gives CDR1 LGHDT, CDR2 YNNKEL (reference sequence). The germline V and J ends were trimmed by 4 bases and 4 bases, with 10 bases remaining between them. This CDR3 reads CASSREGSYGYTF. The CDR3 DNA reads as TGTGCCAGCAGCCGTGAGGGTAGCTATGGCTACACCTTC.

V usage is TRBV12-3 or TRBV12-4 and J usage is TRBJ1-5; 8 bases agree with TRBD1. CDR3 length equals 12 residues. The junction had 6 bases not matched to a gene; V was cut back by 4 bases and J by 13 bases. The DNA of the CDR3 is TGTGCCAGCAGTTCCCGACAGGGGTCACAGCATTTT. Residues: CASSSRQGSQHF.

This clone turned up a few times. CDR3 sequence reads: CASSELGRWVPLHF. CDR3 in DNA: TGTGCCAGCAGTGAATTGGGCCGGTGGGTCCCCCTCCACTTT. The rearrangement uses TRBV6-1 and TRBJ1-6; no firm D call. The germline CDR1 and CDR2 sequences are MNHNS and SASEGT. The CDR3 consists of 14 residues. Trimming pared 2 bases from V and 13 bases from J, leaving 15 bases between.

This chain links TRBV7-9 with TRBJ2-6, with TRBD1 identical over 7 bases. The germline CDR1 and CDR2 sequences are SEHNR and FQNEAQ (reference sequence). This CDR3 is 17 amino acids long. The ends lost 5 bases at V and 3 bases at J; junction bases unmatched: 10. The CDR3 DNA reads TGTGCCAGCAGCCACGACAGGGTTCTTATTGGGGCCAACGTCCTGACTTTC. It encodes CASSHDRVLIGANVLTF.

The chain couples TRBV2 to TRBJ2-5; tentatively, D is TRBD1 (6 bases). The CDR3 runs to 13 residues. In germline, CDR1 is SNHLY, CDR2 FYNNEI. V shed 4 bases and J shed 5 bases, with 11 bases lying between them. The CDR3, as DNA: TGTGCCAGCAGTGTACAGGGATACGAGACCCAGTACTTC. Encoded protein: CASSVQGYETQYF.

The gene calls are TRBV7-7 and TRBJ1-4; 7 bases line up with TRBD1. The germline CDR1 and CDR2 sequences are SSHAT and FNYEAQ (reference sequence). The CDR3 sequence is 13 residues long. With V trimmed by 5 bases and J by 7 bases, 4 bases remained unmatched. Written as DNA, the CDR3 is TGTGCCAGCAGCGCCCGACAGGGTGAAAAACTGTTTTTT. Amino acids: CASSARQGEKLFF.

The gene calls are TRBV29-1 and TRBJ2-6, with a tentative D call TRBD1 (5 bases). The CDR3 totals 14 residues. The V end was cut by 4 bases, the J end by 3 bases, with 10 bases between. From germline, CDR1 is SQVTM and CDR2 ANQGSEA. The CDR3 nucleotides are TGCAGCGTTGTACAGGCGGATGGGGCCAACGTCCTGACTTTC. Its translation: CSVVQADGANVLTF.

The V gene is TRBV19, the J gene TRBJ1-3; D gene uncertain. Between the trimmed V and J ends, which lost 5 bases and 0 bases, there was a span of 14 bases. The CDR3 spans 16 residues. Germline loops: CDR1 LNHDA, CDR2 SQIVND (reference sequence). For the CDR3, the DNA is TGTGCCAGTAGTCGGGAGGGAAACCTCTCTGGAAACACCATATATTTT. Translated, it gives CASSREGNLSGNTIYF.

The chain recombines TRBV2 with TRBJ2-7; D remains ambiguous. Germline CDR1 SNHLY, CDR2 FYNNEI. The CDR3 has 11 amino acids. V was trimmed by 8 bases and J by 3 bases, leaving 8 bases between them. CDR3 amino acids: CASEGGYEQYF. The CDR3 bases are TGTGCCAGCGAAGGCGGCTACGAGCAGTACTTC.

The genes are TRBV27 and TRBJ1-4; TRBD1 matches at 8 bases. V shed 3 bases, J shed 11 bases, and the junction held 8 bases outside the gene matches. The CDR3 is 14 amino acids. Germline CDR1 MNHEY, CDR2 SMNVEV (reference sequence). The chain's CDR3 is CASSLLGQGGKLFF. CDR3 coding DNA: TGTGCCAGCAGTTTGCTCGGACAGGGAGGGAAACTGTTTTTT.

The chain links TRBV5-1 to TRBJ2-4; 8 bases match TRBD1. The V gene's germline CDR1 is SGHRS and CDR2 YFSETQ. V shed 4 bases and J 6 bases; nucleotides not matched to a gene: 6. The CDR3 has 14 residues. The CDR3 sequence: CASSRGQGVNIQYF. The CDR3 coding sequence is TGCGCCAGCAGCCGAGGACAGGGTGTAAACATTCAGTACTTC.

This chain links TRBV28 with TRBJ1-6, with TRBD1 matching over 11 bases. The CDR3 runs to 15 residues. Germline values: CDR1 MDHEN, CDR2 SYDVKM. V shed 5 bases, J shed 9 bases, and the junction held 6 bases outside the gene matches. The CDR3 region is CASSTTGTGGSPLHF. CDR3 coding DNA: TGTGCCAGCAGTACGACCGGGACAGGGGGTTCACCCCTCCACTTT.

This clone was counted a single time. CDR3 residues: CASTPYSNQPQHF. The CDR3 bases are TGTGCCAGTACCCCTTATAGCAATCAGCCCCAGCATTTT. J is TRBJ1-5 and V is TRBV19; no clear D. CDR3 length: 13 residues. CDR1 and CDR2 (germline): LNHDA, SQIVND (reference sequence). Trimming removed 7 bases at V and 0 bases at J, with 7 bases between.

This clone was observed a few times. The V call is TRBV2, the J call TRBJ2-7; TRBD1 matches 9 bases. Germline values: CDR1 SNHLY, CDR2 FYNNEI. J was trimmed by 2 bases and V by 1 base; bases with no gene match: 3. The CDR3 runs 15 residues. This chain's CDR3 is CASSEGTGVAYEQYF. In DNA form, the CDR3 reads TGTGCCAGCAGTGAAGGGACAGGGGTGGCCTACGAGCAGTACTTC.

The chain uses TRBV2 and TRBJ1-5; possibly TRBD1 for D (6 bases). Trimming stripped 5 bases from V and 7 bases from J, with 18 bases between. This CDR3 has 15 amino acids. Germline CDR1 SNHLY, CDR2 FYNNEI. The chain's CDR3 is CASSRTADSGQPQHF. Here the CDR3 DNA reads TGTGCCAGCAGTAGGACAGCGGACAGCGGACAGCCCCAGCATTTT.

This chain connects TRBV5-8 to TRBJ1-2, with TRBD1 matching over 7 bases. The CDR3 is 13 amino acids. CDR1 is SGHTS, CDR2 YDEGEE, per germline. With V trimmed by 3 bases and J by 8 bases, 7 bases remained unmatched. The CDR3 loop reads CASSSKGAGGYTF. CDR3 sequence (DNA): TGTGCCAGCAGCTCCAAGGGGGCTGGGGGCTACACCTTC.

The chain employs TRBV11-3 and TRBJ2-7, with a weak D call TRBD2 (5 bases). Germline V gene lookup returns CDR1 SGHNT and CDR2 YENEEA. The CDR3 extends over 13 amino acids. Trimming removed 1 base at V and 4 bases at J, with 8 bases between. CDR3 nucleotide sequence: TGTGCCAGCAGCTTAGCTCCGGGGTACGAGCAGTACTTC. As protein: CASSLAPGYEQYF.

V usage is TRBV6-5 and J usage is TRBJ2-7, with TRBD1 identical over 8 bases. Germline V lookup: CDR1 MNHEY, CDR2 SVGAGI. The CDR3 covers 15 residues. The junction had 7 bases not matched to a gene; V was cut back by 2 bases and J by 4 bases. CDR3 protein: CASSYTDRAAYEQYF. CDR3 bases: TGTGCCAGCAGTTACACGGACAGGGCTGCTTACGAGCAGTACTTC.

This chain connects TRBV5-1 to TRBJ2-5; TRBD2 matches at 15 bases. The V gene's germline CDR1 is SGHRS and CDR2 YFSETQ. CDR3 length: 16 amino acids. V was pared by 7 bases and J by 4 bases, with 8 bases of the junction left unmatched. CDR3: CASRRTSGGEGETQYF. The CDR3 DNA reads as TGCGCCAGCCGGCGGACTAGCGGGGGGGAAGGAGAGACCCAGTACTTC.

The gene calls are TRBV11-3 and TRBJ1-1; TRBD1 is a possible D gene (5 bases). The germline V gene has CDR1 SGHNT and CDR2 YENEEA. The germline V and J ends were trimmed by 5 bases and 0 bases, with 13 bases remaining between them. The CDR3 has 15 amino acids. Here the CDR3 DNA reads TGTGCCAGCAGCCACGGGGGTACAGTGAACACTGAAGCTTTCTTT. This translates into CASSHGGTVNTEAFF.

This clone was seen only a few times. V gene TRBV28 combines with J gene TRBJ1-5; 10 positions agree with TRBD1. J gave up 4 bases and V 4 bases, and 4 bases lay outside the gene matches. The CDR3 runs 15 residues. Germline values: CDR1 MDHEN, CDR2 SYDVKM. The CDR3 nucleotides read TGTGCCAGCAGTTCGGAGGGACAGGGGAATCAGCCCCAGCATTTT. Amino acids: CASSSEGQGNQPQHF.

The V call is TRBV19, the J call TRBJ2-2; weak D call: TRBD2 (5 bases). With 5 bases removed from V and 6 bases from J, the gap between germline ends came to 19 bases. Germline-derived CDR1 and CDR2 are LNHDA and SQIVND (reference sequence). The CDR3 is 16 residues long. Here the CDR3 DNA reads TGTGCCAGTAGTCCGATGCGGGCAGATTTCTCCGGGGAGCTGTTTTTT. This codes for CASSPMRADFSGELFF.